Reported below is one T cell receptor (beta chain). Its specificity is unknown. This entry comes from a study of vaccination effects on CD4 cells after COVID-19. Study observations and caveats: Clones of infection and vaccine origin contracted markedly late after vaccination.

TCRdb keeps only in-frame clones here, not all; method: immunoSEQ multiplex PCR. The data contain around 16,000 clones, around 70% of them singletons. Under the ViraFEST assay, PBMC were stimulated with viral peptide pools so that antigen-specific CD4+ T cells expanded. Sequencing was performed afterwards. Culture proceeded for approximately nine days, and CD4+ T cells were then isolated. Everyone in the study got two shots of either the BNT162b2 or mRNA-1273 vaccine. The germline V gene has CDR1 LGHDT and CDR2 YNNKEL (reference sequence). Trimming cost V 0 bases and J 3 bases, with 12 bases left between them. This CDR3 has 15 residues.

This TCR was sampled from a human donor who received a COVID-19 vaccine. This material consisted of CD4+ T cells from PBMCs cultured with SARS-CoV-2 spike peptides, taken after COVID-19 vaccination. The chain combines TRBV3-1 (or the pseudogene TRBV3-2) with TRBJ2-7; D might be TRBD1 (6 bases). CDR3 bases: TGTGCCAGCAGCCAAGAGAGCACAGGGTTCTACGAGCAGTACTTC. Protein sequence: CASSQESTGFYEQYF.